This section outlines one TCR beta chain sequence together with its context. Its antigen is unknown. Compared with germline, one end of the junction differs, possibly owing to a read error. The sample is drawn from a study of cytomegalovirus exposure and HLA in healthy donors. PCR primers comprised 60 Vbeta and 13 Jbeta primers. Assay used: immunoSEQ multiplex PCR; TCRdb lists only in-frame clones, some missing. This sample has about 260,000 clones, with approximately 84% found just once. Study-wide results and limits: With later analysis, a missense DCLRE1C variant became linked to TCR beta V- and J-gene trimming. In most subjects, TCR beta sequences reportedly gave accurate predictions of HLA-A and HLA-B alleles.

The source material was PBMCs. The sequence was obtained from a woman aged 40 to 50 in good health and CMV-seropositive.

The CDR3 reads CASSFPWTSGRLNTGGLFF. In nucleotides, the CDR3 is TGCGCCAGCAGCTTTCCTTGGACTAGCGGGAGACTGAACACCGGGGGGCTGTTTTTT. This chain links TRBV5-1 with TRBJ2-2, with TRBD2 matching 13 bases. CDR1 is SGHRS and CDR2 is YFSETQ in the germline V gene. The CDR3 consists of 19 residues.